The sequence of this T cell receptor (beta chain) was determined in a study of control samples from healthy donors and cancer patients. Trimming left V 1 base short and J 7 bases short, with 10 bases between. CDR1 and CDR2 (germline): MNHEY, SMNVEV (reference sequence). This CDR3 has 13 residues. Details on this clone: The sample contains more than one DNA sequence encoding this CDR3.

Here immunoSEQ multiplex PCR was the method, and the copy in TCRdb shows in-frame clones only, minus some. The sample has some 29,000 clones; around 90% are singletons. J is TRBJ1-2 and V is TRBV27, with D unclear. The source is a female donor with melanoma. Sequencing was performed on formalin-fixed, paraffin-embedded tissue. CDR3 nucleotide sequence: TGTGCCAGCAGTTTATATAGGACTGCTGGCTACACCTTC. This encodes CASSLYRTAGYTF.